A single sample is the source of the 17 T cell receptor beta chains below, sequenced in a study of cytomegalovirus exposure and HLA in healthy donors. Amplification used 60 Vbeta primers and 13 Jbeta primers. Measured with immunoSEQ multiplex PCR; TCRdb has only the in-frame clones, and not every one. Found here are 140,000 to 150,000 clones, approximately 73% of them singletons; the top ten hold 1.5% to 2%. The material sequenced was PBMCs. The receptors here all came from a woman between 18 and 30 years old in good health and CMV-seronegative.

CDR3 amino acids: CAWREGAYGYTF. In nucleotides, the CDR3 is TGTGCCTGGAGGGAGGGAGCCTATGGCTACACCTTC. The chain couples TRBV30 to TRBJ1-2; D gene unclear. The V gene lost 3 bases and the J gene lost 4 bases, with 9 bases spanning the gap. Germline V gene sequence: CDR1 GTSNPN, CDR2 SVGIG (reference sequence). This CDR3 spans 12 amino acids. The full variable domain, rest sourced from reference TRBV30 and TRBJ1-2, is SQTIHQWPATLVQPVGSPLSLECTVEGTSNPNLYWYRQAAGRGLQLLFYSVGIGQISSEVPQNLSASRPQDRQFILSSKKLLLSDSGFYLCAWREGAYGYTFGSGTRLTVV.

The count of this clone is one. The chain has TRBV4-1 and TRBJ1-2; D not resolved. V was clipped by 5 bases and J by 6 bases, with 16 bases between them. This CDR3 is built from 14 residues. Germline loops: CDR1 MGHRA, CDR2 YSYEKL. CDR3 residues: CASSLLGFRDGYTF. For the CDR3, the DNA is TGCGCCAGCAGCTTACTCGGATTTCGGGATGGCTACACCTTC.

The chain employs TRBV4-1 and TRBJ1-5; TRBD1 matches 12 bases. The CDR3 sequence is 19 residues long. V dropped 0 bases and J dropped 5; count of bases not matched to a gene: 11. The germline V gene has CDR1 MGHRA and CDR2 YSYEKL. As DNA, the CDR3 is TGCGCCAGCAGCCAAGAAGGAGTTTTCGGGACAGGGGGCTATCAGCCCCAGCATTTT. It yields the protein CASSQEGVFGTGGYQPQHF.

This chain links TRBV6-9 with TRBJ2-7, with 7 bases matching TRBD1. Germline V gene data show CDR1 as MNHGY and CDR2 as SVAAGI. This CDR3 has 16 residues. Trimming cost V 2 bases and J 1 base; bases outside gene matches: 8. CDR3 nucleotides: TGTGCCAGCAGTTATCCCCGGGACAGAAAATCCTACGAGCAGTACGTC. This encodes CASSYPRDRKSYEQYV.

The V and J genes are TRBV9 and TRBJ2-7; 8 nucleotides line up with TRBD2. The V segment lost 0 bases and the J segment 6 bases; nucleotides outside the gene matches: 8. The CDR3 is made up of 15 amino acids. Germline values: CDR1 SGDLS, CDR2 YYNGEE. The CDR3 spells CASSVGSGGAGEQYF. The CDR3 DNA is TGTGCCAGCAGCGTAGGATCCGGGGGGGCCGGCGAGCAGTACTTC.

The CDR3 DNA reads TGCGCCAGCAGCCCAGGACTGGCCTACGAGCAGTACTTC. Translation gives CASSPGLAYEQYF. This chain links TRBV5-1 with TRBJ2-7, with a weak D call TRBD2 (5 bases). V lost 4 bases and J 2 bases, leaving 10 bases between the germline ends. This CDR3 contains 13 residues. Per the germline V gene, CDR1 is SGHRS and CDR2 is YFSETQ.

The V call is TRBV15, the J call TRBJ2-1; 7 nucleotides line up with TRBD1. The CDR3 runs 16 residues. CDR1 and CDR2 from the germline V gene are LNHNV and YYDKDF (reference sequence). Losses at the gene ends were 2 bases for V and 3 bases for J; bases not matched to a gene: 7. The CDR3 spells CATSRNRDSSYNEQFF. The CDR3 region has the DNA TGTGCCACCAGCAGAAATAGGGACAGCAGCTACAATGAGCAGTTCTTC.

The CDR3 here is CASSQNRVEQYF. In DNA form, the CDR3 reads TGTGCCAGCAGTCAAAACAGGGTCGAGCAGTACTTC. V and J are TRBV6-5 and TRBJ2-7; possibly TRBD1 for D (6 bases). CDR3 size: 12 residues. Per the germline V gene, CDR1 is MNHEY and CDR2 is SVGAGI. V was shortened by 5 bases and J by 6 bases, with 11 bases between the two germline ends.

Details on this clone: One end of the junction does not line up with germline, which may come from a read error. The chain joins TRBV4-1 to TRBJ2-4; TRBD1 matches 8 bases. The CDR3 sequence is 14 residues long. The germline V gene encodes CDR1 MGHRA and CDR2 YSYEKL. The CDR3 region has the DNA TGCGCCAGCGGCCAGGGGACAGGCAAAAACATTCAGTACTTC. Translation: CASGQGTGKNIQYF.

About this clone itself: At one end the junction does not follow the germline gene, possibly because of a read error. V usage is TRBV7-2 and J usage is TRBJ1-4; D not resolved. CDR3 length equals 15 residues. Germline CDR1 and CDR2: SGHTA and FQGNSA. The CDR3 bases are TGTGCCAGCAGCTTGTACACTGCAACTAGTGAAAAACTGTTTTTT. Its protein is CASSLYTATSEKLFF.

The chain links TRBV27 to TRBJ1-2; D might be TRBD1 (5 bases). Germline V lookup: CDR1 MNHEY, CDR2 SMNVEV (reference sequence). Trimming removed 0 bases at V and 7 bases at J, with 18 bases between. The length of the CDR3 is 16 residues. The CDR3 sequence is CASSLSRPGGGGGYTF. CDR3 sequence (DNA): TGTGCCAGCAGTTTATCGAGGCCGGGCGGGGGGGGTGGCTACACCTTC.

The chain recombines TRBV4-1 with TRBJ2-3; the D gene is possibly TRBD1 (5 bases). The germline V gene encodes CDR1 MGHRA and CDR2 YSYEKL. The CDR3 contains 16 residues. V lost 4 bases to trimming and J lost 3 bases, with 17 bases between them. The CDR3 nucleotides are TGCGCCAGCAGCCCGATTTGGACAAGAACGACAGATACGCAGTATTTT. Translation gives CASSPIWTRTTDTQYF.

J is TRBJ1-4 and V is TRBV15; no definite D call. The CDR3 consists of 16 residues. The V gene lost 2 bases and the J gene lost 3 bases, with 13 bases spanning the gap. Germline V lookup: CDR1 LNHNV, CDR2 YYDKDF (reference sequence). This CDR3 is CATSRPTRAANEKLFF. CDR3 sequence (DNA): TGTGCCACCAGCAGACCCACGAGGGCAGCTAATGAAAAACTGTTTTTT.

The chain has TRBV5-4 and TRBJ1-3; 9 bases align to TRBD1. J lost 4 bases, V lost 3 bases, and 5 bases had no gene match. The germline V gene encodes CDR1 SGHNT and CDR2 YYREEE (reference sequence). This CDR3 has 15 residues. The CDR3 DNA follows: TGTGCCAGCAGCTCGTGGGACAGGGCCGGAAACACCATATATTTT. Protein: CASSSWDRAGNTIYF.

V usage is TRBV14 and J usage is TRBJ2-5, with D possibly matching TRBD1 (5 bases). V was trimmed by 2 bases and J by 5 bases, leaving 12 bases between them. The germline gives CDR1 SGHDN, CDR2 FVKESK. This CDR3 contains 14 residues. The DNA of the CDR3 is TGTGCCAGCAGCCAACCCCGCAGGGTGGAGACCCAGTACTTC. It specifies CASSQPRRVETQYF.

In its sample, this clone was seen a few times. This chain connects TRBV7-2 to TRBJ2-3, with 8 nucleotides matching TRBD1. CDR3 length: 16 amino acids. Trimming removed 1 base from V and 5 bases from J; junction bases left unmatched: 8. CDR1 is SGHTA and CDR2 is FQGNSA in the germline V gene. The chain's CDR3 is CASSLVPGGLLDTQYF. The CDR3 DNA is TGTGCCAGCAGCTTAGTCCCAGGGGGCTTATTAGATACGCAGTATTTT. Full variable domain (outside the CDR3, taken from reference TRBV7-2 and TRBJ2-3): GAGVSQSPSNKVTEKGKDVELRCDPISGHTALYWYRQSLGQGLEFLIYFQGNSAPDKSGLPSDRFSAERTGGSVSTLTIQRTQQEDSAVYLCASSLVPGGLLDTQYFGPGTRLTVL.

The chain uses TRBV7-8 and TRBJ2-2; 9 bases align to TRBD1. V lost 0 bases and J lost 3; bases outside the gene matches: 14. The CDR3 sequence is 20 residues long. From germline, CDR1 is SGHVS and CDR2 FQNEAQ. Here the CDR3 DNA reads TGTGCCAGCAGCTTAGCGGTTTATGGGACAGGGTCCTTTGACACCGGGGAGCTGTTTTTT. Protein sequence: CASSLAVYGTGSFDTGELFF.